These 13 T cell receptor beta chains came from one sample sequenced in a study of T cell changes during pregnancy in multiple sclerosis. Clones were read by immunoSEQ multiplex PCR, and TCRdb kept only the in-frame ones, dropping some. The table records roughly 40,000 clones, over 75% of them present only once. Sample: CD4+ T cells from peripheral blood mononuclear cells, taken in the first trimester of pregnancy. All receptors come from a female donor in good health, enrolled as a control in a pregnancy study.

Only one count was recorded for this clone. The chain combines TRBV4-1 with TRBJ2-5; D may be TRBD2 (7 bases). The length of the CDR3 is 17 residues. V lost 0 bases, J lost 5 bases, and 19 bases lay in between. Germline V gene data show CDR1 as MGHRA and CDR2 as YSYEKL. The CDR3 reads CASSQDRRGGPSETQYF. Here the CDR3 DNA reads TGCGCCAGCAGCCAAGACCGGAGGGGGGGGCCGTCGGAGACCCAGTACTTC.

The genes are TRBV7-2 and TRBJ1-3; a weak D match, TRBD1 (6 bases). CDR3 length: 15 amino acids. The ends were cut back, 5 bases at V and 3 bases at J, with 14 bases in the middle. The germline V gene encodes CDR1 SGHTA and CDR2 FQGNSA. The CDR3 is CASSVSGGLGNTIYF. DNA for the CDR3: TGTGCCAGCAGCGTTAGCGGGGGGCTTGGAAACACCATATATTTT.

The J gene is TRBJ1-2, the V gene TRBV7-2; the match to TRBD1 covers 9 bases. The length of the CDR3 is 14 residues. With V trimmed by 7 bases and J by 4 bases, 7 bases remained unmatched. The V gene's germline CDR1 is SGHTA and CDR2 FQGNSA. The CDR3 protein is CASKNRGLFYGYTF. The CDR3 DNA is TGTGCCAGCAAAAACAGGGGGCTTTTCTATGGCTACACCTTC. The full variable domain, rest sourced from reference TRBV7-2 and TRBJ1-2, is GAGVSQSPSNKVTEKGKDVELRCDPISGHTALYWYRQSLGQGLEFLIYFQGNSAPDKSGLPSDRFSAERTGGSVSTLTIQRTQQEDSAVYLCASKNRGLFYGYTFGSGTRLTVV.

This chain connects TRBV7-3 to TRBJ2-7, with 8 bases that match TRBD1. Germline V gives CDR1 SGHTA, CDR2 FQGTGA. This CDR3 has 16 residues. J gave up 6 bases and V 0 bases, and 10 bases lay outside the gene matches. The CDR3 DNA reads TGTGCCAGCAGCTTAACGCCTTCGACAGGGGCCCTCGAGCAGTACTTC. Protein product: CASSLTPSTGALEQYF.

In nucleotides, the CDR3 is TGTGCCAGTAGTATAGGAGATAGTCAGTACTTC. It codes for CASSIGDSQYF. This chain uses TRBV19 with TRBJ2-7; no reliable D call. Trimming left V 1 base short and J 10 bases short, with 8 bases between. Germline assignment: CDR1 LNHDA and CDR2 SQIVND (reference sequence). The CDR3 has 11 residues. Looking up the rest from reference TRBV19 and TRBJ2-7 gives the full variable domain: DGGITQSPKYLFRKEGQNVTLSCEQNLNHDAMYWYRQDPGQGLRLIYYSQIVNDFQKGDIAEGYSVSREKKESFPLTVTSAQKNPTAFYLCASSIGDSQYFGPGTRLTVT.

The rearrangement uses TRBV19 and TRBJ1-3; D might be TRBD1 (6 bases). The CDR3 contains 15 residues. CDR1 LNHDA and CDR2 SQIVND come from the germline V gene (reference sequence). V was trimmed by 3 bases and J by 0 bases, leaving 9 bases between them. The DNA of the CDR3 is TGTGCCAGTAGTATTCAGGGGAGCTCTGGAAACACCATATATTTT. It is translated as CASSIQGSSGNTIYF.

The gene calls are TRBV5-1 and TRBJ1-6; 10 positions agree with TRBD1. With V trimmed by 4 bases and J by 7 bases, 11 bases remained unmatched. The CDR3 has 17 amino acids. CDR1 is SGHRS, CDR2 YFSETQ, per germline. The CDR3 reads CASSHRGAGQGNSPLHF. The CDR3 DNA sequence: TGCGCCAGCAGCCACCGGGGGGCGGGACAGGGGAATTCACCCCTCCACTTT. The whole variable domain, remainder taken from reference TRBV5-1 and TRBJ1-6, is KAGVTQTPRYLIKTRGQQVTLSCSPISGHRSVSWYQQTPGQGLQFLFEYFSETQRNKGNFPGRFSGRQFSNSRSEMNVSTLELGDSALYLCASSHRGAGQGNSPLHFGNGTRLTVT.

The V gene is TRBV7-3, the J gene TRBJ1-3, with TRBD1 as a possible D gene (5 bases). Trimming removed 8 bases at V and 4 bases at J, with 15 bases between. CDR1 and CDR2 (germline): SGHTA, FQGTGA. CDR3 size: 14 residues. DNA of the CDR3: TGTGCCAGCGCGCGCGGGGGTCCAGGAAACACCATATATTTT. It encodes CASARGGPGNTIYF.

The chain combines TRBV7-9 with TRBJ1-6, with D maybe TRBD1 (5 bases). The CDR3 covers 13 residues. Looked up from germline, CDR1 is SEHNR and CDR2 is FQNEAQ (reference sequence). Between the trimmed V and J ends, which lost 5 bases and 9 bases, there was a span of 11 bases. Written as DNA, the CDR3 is TGTGCCAGCAGCCCCCCAACAGGTTCACCCCTCCACTTT. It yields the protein CASSPPTGSPLHF. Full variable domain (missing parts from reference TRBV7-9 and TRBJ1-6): DTGVSQNPRHKITKRGQNVTFRCDPISEHNRLYWYRQTLGQGPEFLTYFQNEAQLEKSRLLSDRFSAERPKGSFSTLEIQRTEQGDSAMYLCASSPPTGSPLHFGNGTRLTVT.

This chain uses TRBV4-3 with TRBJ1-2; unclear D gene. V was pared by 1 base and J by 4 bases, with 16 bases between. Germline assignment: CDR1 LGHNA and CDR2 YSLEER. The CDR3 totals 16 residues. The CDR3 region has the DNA TGCGCCAGCAGCCAAGGTGCCGGAGAGACTGGCTATGGCTACACCTTC. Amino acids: CASSQGAGETGYGYTF.

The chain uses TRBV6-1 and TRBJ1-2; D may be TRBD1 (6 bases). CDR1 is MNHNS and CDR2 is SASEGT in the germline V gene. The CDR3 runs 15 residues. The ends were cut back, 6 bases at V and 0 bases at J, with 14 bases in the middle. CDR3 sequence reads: CASRARGGANYGYTF. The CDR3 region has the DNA TGTGCCAGCAGGGCAAGGGGGGGGGCTAACTATGGCTACACCTTC.

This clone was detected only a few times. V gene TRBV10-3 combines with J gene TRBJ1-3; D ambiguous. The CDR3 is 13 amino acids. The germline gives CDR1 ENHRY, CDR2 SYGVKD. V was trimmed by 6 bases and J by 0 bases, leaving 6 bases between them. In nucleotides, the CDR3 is TGTGCCATCAGAGGGAGCTCTGGAAACACCATATATTTT. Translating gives CAIRGSSGNTIYF.

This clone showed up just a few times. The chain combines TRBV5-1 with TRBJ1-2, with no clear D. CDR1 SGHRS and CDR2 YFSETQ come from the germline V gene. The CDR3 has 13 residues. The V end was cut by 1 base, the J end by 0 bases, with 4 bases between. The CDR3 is CASSLLSNYGYTF. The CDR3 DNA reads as TGCGCCAGCAGCTTGTTATCTAACTATGGCTACACCTTC.